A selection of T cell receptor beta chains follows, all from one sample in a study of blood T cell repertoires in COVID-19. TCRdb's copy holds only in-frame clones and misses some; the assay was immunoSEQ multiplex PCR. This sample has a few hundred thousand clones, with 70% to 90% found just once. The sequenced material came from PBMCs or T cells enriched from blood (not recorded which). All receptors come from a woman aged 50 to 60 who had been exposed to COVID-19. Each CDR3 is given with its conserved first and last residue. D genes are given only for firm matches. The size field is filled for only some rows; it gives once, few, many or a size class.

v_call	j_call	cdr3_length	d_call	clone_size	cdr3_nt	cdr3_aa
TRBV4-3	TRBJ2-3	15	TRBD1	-	TGCGCCAGCAGCCCAGGGACAGCTAGCACAGATACGCAGTATTTT	CASSPGTASTDTQYF
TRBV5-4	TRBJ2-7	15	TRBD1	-	TGTGCCAGCAGCAGAACAGGGGGCGCATCCTACGAGCAGTACTTC	CASSRTGGASYEQYF
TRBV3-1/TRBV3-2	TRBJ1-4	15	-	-	TGTGCCAGCAGCCAAGCAACGGGGAAAAATGAAAAACTGTTTTTT	CASSQATGKNEKLFF
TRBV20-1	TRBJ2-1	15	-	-	TGCAGTGCTAGTCAGCGGTCAATTTCCTACAATGAGCAGTTCTTC	CSASQRSISYNEQFF
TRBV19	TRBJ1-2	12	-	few	TGTGCCAGTAGTATTCAAGGGAGAGGCTACACCTTC	CASSIQGRGYTF
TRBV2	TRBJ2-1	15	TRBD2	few	TGTGCCAGCAGTAAAGCGGGGGGGCCCTACAATGAGCAGTTCTTC	CASSKAGGPYNEQFF
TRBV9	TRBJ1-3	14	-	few	TGTGCCAGCAGCGTAGCGACAACTGGAAACACCATATATTTT	CASSVATTGNTIYF
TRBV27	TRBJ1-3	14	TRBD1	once	TGTGCCAGCAGTTTCAGGGGGGCTGGAAACACCATATATTTT	CASSFRGAGNTIYF
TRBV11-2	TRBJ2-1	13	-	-	TGTGCCAGCTCCCAGAACGTGAACAATGAGCAGTTCTTC	CASSQNVNNEQFF
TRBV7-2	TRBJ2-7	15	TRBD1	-	TGTGCCAGCCAAAAGGCAGGGGGCTTCCGAGGCGAGCAGTACTTC	CASQKAGGFRGEQYF
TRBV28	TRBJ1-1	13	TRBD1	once	TGTGCCGGACAGGGGGCAGGGAACACTGAAGCTTTCTTT	CAGQGAGNTEAFF
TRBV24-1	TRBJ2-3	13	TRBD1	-	TGTGCCACCAGTCGTCAGGGGGCAGATACGCAGTATTTT	CATSRQGADTQYF
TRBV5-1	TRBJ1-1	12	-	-	TGCGCCAGCAGCTTGGTCGGAGAAGAAGCTTTCTTT	CASSLVGEEAFF
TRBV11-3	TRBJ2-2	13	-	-	TGTGCCAGCAGCCCTTCCTCCCCCGGGGAGCTGTTTTTT	CASSPSSPGELFF
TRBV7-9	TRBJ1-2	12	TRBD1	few	TGTGCCAGCAGCTACAGGGGAGGCGGCTACACCTTC	CASSYRGGGYTF
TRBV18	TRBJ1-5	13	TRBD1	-	TGTGCCAGCACGGGACAGGCCGATCAGCCCCAGCATTTT	CASTGQADQPQHF
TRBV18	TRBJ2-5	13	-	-	TGTGCCAGCTCTCAACAGGCGGGGGAGACCCAGTACTTC	CASSQQAGETQYF
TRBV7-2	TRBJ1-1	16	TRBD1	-	TGTGCCAGCAGCTTAGTGGAAGGGGGCAGGTTGACTGAAGCTTTCTTT	CASSLVEGGRLTEAFF
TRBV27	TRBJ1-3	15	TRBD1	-	TGTGCCAGCAGTTTATACAGGGGCTCTGGAAACACCATATATTTT	CASSLYRGSGNTIYF
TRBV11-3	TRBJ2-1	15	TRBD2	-	TGTGCCAGCAGCTTAGAAGCGGGGGTTCATAATGAGCAGTTCTTC	CASSLEAGVHNEQFF
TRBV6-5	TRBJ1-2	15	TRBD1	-	TGTGCCAGCAGGTCGACCGGGACAGGGTTCCGTGGCTACACCTTC	CASRSTGTGFRGYTF
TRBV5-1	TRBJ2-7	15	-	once	TGCGCCAGCAGCTTGGAAGGGAGTGGGTTCTACGAGCAGTACTTC	CASSLEGSGFYEQYF
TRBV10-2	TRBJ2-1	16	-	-	TGCGCCAGCACACACAGGACAGGGTTGGGGGGGAATGAGCAGTTCTTC	CASTHRTGLGGNEQFF
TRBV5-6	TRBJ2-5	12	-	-	TGTGCCAGCAGCTTGGTGACTGGGACCCAGTACTTC	CASSLVTGTQYF
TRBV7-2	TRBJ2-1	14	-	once	TGTGCCAGCAGCGAGGAGAGGGTAATCGGTGAGCAGTTCTTC	CASSEERVIGEQFF
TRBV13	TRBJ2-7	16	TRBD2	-	TGTGCCAGCAGCTTAAGGGCGGGGGTGATCTCCTACGAGCAGTACTTC	CASSLRAGVISYEQYF
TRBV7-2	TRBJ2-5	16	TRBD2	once	TGTGCCAGCAGCTTTCCGGGGGGGGCTGGAAGAGAGACCCAGTACTTC	CASSFPGGAGRETQYF
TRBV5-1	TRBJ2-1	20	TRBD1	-	TGCGCCAGCAGCTGGCTAGGATCCGGGACAGGGGCTAGCTCCTACAATGAGCAGTTCTTC	CASSWLGSGTGASSYNEQFF
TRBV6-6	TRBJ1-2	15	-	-	TGTGCCAGTTACGGGTCCCCACAGGCTAACTATGGCTACACCTTC	CASYGSPQANYGYTF
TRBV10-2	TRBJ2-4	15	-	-	TGCGCCAGCAGTGAGTGGAGTACCAAGATAAACATTCAGTACTTC	CASSEWSTKINIQYF
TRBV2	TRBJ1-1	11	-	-	TGTGCCAGCAGTGAGGGAATCGGGGGTTTCTTT	CASSEGIGGFF
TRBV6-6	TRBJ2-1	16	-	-	TGTGCCAGCAGTCCCCTCGTGAGGAGCTCCTACAATGAGCAGTTCTTC	CASSPLVRSSYNEQFF
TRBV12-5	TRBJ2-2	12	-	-	TGTGCTAGTCAAGCTGGCACCGGGGAGCTGTTTTTT	CASQAGTGELFF
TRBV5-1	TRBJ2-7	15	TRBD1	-	TGCGCCAGCAGCTTGCACGGACAGGGATTGTACGAGCAGTACTTC	CASSLHGQGLYEQYF
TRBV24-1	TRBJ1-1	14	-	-	TGTGCCACCAGTGATCCATCTGCCGGCACTGAAGCTTTCTTT	CATSDPSAGTEAFF
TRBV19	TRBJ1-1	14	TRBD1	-	TGTGCCAGTATTACACTTGGGACAGGGGCTGAAGCTTTCTTT	CASITLGTGAEAFF
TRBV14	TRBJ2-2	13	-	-	TGTGCCAGCAGCCAAGCTAGAGCCGGGGAGCTGTTTTTT	CASSQARAGELFF